This is a list of T cell receptor beta chains from one sample in a study of beta chain features in type 1 diabetes. Only in-frame clones appear in the TCRdb table, and some are missing; sequencing was by immunoSEQ multiplex PCR. The data show a few hundred thousand clones, approximately 15% seen once. The sequenced sample consisted of naive CD4+ T cells from blood. Receptor source: a man between 18 and 29 years old with type 1 diabetes. The CDR3 runs from the conserved cysteine through the conserved F or W. Each record gives: J gene, V gene, clone size, D gene, CDR3 protein, CDR3 DNA. D genes are given only for firm matches. The size field is filled for only some rows; it gives once, few, many or a size class.

j_call: TRBJ1-5; v_call: TRBV30; clone_size: few; d_call: -; cdr3_aa: CAWSLQDNQPQHF; cdr3_nt: TGTGCCTGGAGCTTGCAGGACAATCAGCCCCAGCATTTT
j_call: TRBJ2-7; v_call: TRBV5-1; clone_size: few; d_call: -; cdr3_aa: CASSINTGPYEQYF; cdr3_nt: TGCGCCAGCAGCATAAATACAGGGCCCTACGAGCAGTACTTC
j_call: TRBJ2-3; v_call: TRBV25-1; clone_size: -; d_call: -; cdr3_aa: CASSGYLRDTQYF; cdr3_nt: TGTGCCAGCAGTGGGTATCTCAGGGATACGCAGTATTTT
j_call: TRBJ1-2; v_call: TRBV2; clone_size: -; d_call: TRBD1; cdr3_aa: CASQPDRGVDGYTF; cdr3_nt: TGTGCCAGCCAACCCGACAGGGGTGTGGATGGCTACACCTTC
j_call: TRBJ2-7; v_call: TRBV6-5; clone_size: few; d_call: -; cdr3_aa: CASSYSILRAYEQYF; cdr3_nt: TGTGCCAGCAGTTACTCGATACTCCGAGCCTACGAGCAGTACTTC
j_call: TRBJ2-6; v_call: TRBV18; clone_size: few; d_call: -; cdr3_aa: CASSLNSGANVLTF; cdr3_nt: TGTGCCAGCTCACTTAACTCTGGGGCCAACGTCCTGACTTTC
j_call: TRBJ2-2; v_call: TRBV7-9; clone_size: few; d_call: -; cdr3_aa: CASRYKNTGELFF; cdr3_nt: TGTGCCAGCAGGTATAAGAACACCGGGGAGCTGTTTTTT
j_call: TRBJ2-5; v_call: TRBV4-3; clone_size: few; d_call: -; cdr3_aa: CASSQYQAQETQYF; cdr3_nt: TGCGCCAGCAGCCAGTACCAAGCCCAAGAGACCCAGTACTTC
j_call: TRBJ2-1; v_call: TRBV7-9; clone_size: -; d_call: TRBD2; cdr3_aa: CASSLGAKERGVYNEQFF; cdr3_nt: TGTGCCAGCAGCTTAGGGGCCAAGGAGCGGGGAGTTTATAATGAGCAGTTCTTC
j_call: TRBJ2-2; v_call: TRBV10-3; clone_size: few; d_call: TRBD1; cdr3_aa: CAIRGGANTGELFF; cdr3_nt: TGTGCCATCAGAGGGGGCGCAAACACCGGGGAGCTGTTTTTT
j_call: TRBJ2-3; v_call: TRBV7-2; clone_size: -; d_call: -; cdr3_aa: CASSLLGAGTDTQYF; cdr3_nt: TGTGCCAGCAGCTTACTTGGGGCGGGCACAGATACGCAGTATTTT
j_call: TRBJ2-1; v_call: TRBV5-4; clone_size: -; d_call: TRBD2; cdr3_aa: CASSLGLAGSKNNEQFF; cdr3_nt: TGTGCCAGCAGCTTGGGACTAGCGGGATCGAAAAACAATGAGCAGTTCTTC
j_call: TRBJ2-2; v_call: TRBV9; clone_size: -; d_call: -; cdr3_aa: CASSVVYGELFF; cdr3_nt: TGTGCCAGCAGCGTAGTTTACGGGGAGCTGTTTTTT
j_call: TRBJ2-5; v_call: TRBV5-1; clone_size: -; d_call: TRBD2; cdr3_aa: CASSFRGGYQETQYF; cdr3_nt: TGCGCCAGCAGCTTCCGCGGGGGGTACCAAGAGACCCAGTACTTC
j_call: TRBJ1-5; v_call: TRBV9; clone_size: -; d_call: TRBD1; cdr3_aa: CASGPSGQTNQPQHF; cdr3_nt: TGTGCCAGCGGGCCTTCGGGACAGACTAATCAGCCCCAGCATTTT
j_call: TRBJ2-3; v_call: TRBV7-2; clone_size: -; d_call: TRBD1; cdr3_aa: CASSSPGQGAADTQYF; cdr3_nt: TGTGCCAGCAGCTCTCCCGGGCAGGGGGCCGCAGATACGCAGTATTTT
j_call: TRBJ1-2; v_call: TRBV7-2; clone_size: few; d_call: -; cdr3_aa: CASSLNGRGRGYTF; cdr3_nt: TGTGCCAGCAGCTTAAATGGCAGGGGAAGGGGCTACACCTTC
j_call: TRBJ2-5; v_call: TRBV19; clone_size: few; d_call: TRBD1; cdr3_aa: CASSGQVKETQYF; cdr3_nt: TGTGCCAGTAGCGGACAGGTAAAGGAGACCCAGTACTTC
j_call: TRBJ2-5; v_call: TRBV4-3; clone_size: few; d_call: -; cdr3_aa: CASSQEEYGRGQYF; cdr3_nt: TGCGCCAGCAGCCAAGAAGAGTACGGTCGGGGCCAGTACTTC
j_call: TRBJ1-5; v_call: TRBV7-9; clone_size: -; d_call: TRBD1; cdr3_aa: CASSSGTGFRPQHF; cdr3_nt: TGTGCCAGCAGCTCTGGGACAGGGTTTCGGCCCCAGCATTTT
j_call: TRBJ1-4; v_call: TRBV28; clone_size: few; d_call: -; cdr3_aa: CASSRTPTSGEKLFF; cdr3_nt: TGTGCCAGCAGTAGGACACCAACCTCCGGAGAAAAACTGTTTTTT
j_call: TRBJ1-1; v_call: TRBV7-2; clone_size: -; d_call: TRBD1; cdr3_aa: CASSYYRGETEAFF; cdr3_nt: TGTGCCAGCAGCTACTACAGGGGGGAAACTGAAGCTTTCTTT
j_call: TRBJ2-7; v_call: TRBV5-4; clone_size: -; d_call: -; cdr3_aa: CASSLSAQGTYEQYF; cdr3_nt: TGTGCCAGCAGCTTGTCCGCTCAGGGAACCTACGAGCAGTACTTC
j_call: TRBJ2-3; v_call: TRBV29-1; clone_size: -; d_call: TRBD2; cdr3_aa: CSVEEGGGTDTQYF; cdr3_nt: TGCAGCGTTGAAGAGGGGGGGGGCACAGATACGCAGTATTTT
j_call: TRBJ2-3; v_call: TRBV2; clone_size: -; d_call: TRBD2; cdr3_aa: CASSYTSGSVDTQYF; cdr3_nt: TGTGCCAGCAGTTACACTAGCGGGAGTGTAGATACGCAGTATTTT
j_call: TRBJ1-1; v_call: TRBV27; clone_size: -; d_call: TRBD1; cdr3_aa: CASSFLTGEAFF; cdr3_nt: TGTGCCAGCAGTTTCTTGACAGGGGAAGCTTTCTTT
j_call: TRBJ2-2; v_call: TRBV29-1; clone_size: few; d_call: TRBD1; cdr3_aa: CSAAQGVKNTGELFF; cdr3_nt: TGCAGCGCCGCACAGGGGGTTAAGAACACCGGGGAGCTGTTTTTT
j_call: TRBJ2-1; v_call: TRBV10-1; clone_size: -; d_call: TRBD2; cdr3_aa: CASRELAGGEQFF; cdr3_nt: TGCGCCAGCAGGGAACTAGCGGGAGGTGAGCAGTTCTTC
j_call: TRBJ1-1; v_call: TRBV27; clone_size: few; d_call: -; cdr3_aa: CASSLYGPGAMNTEAFF; cdr3_nt: TGTGCCAGCAGTTTATATGGGCCAGGGGCCATGAACACTGAAGCTTTCTTT
j_call: TRBJ2-3; v_call: TRBV5-4; clone_size: -; d_call: -; cdr3_aa: CASSPEGDTQYF; cdr3_nt: TGTGCCAGCAGTCCGGAGGGAGATACGCAGTATTTT
j_call: TRBJ2-1; v_call: TRBV7-9; clone_size: few; d_call: -; cdr3_aa: CASSYTSPYNEQFF; cdr3_nt: TGTGCCAGCAGCTATACTAGCCCTTACAATGAGCAGTTCTTC
j_call: TRBJ2-6; v_call: TRBV6-4; clone_size: few; d_call: -; cdr3_aa: CASSDLGSSGANVLTF; cdr3_nt: TGTGCCAGCAGTGATCTGGGGAGCTCTGGGGCCAACGTCCTGACTTTC